This TCR beta chain was sequenced for a study of blood T cell repertoires in COVID-19. Study as a whole: Researchers got acute and convalescent COVID-19 samples from the United States, Italy and Spain. In each case, the material was cDNA or gDNA derived from T cells, B-cell-depleted T cells, or PBMCs.

Enrolment of Seattle patients took place during active infection, and they were followed longitudinally. The CDR3 length is 19 residues. In the authors' workflow: The assay estimated nucleated cells by amplifying reference gene primers. Repertoires were generated with immunoSEQ multiplex PCR, while TCRdb's copy carries only in-frame clones and drops some. D and trimming were read from the DNA, whereas the V and J calls and clone size are those reported in that table. The sample holds 180,000 or so clones; approximately 78% are singletons and the top ten take about 10%. Sequencing was performed on peripheral blood. The TCR was taken from a woman of 80 years or more with COVID-19, enrolled during active disease. The chain is built from TRBV1 and TRBJ2-1; the DNA was not used to check the table's D call, TRBD1. TRBV1 is shown as a pseudogene. CDR3 region: CTSSQDNRLLVSNYNEQFF. For the CDR3, the DNA is TGCACCAGCAGCCAAGATAACAGGCTCTTAGTCTCCAATTACAATGAGCAGTTCTTC.